A selection of T cell receptor beta chains follows, all from one sample in a study of cytomegalovirus exposure and HLA in healthy donors. The protocol was immunoSEQ multiplex PCR, while the TCRdb copy is restricted to in-frame clones and leaves out a portion. The data hold about 180,000 clones, with about 77% observed a single time. Material for sequencing was PBMCs. The source is a young man in good health and CMV-seronegative. The conserved cysteine and the conserved F or W are not part of the CDR3 here.

J gene | V gene | CDR3 protein
TRBJ2-1 | TRBV6-1 | AGRGTSVDEQF
TRBJ1-6 | TRBV5-6 | ASSFGLGDFH
TRBJ2-5 | TRBV11-2 | ASSLGTGSGQETQY
TRBJ2-7 | TRBV6-6 | ASSSLTYEQY
TRBJ1-2 | TRBV14 | ASSQIFTGGQGYT
TRBJ2-1 | TRBV28 | ASSLSGTGASSYNEQF
TRBJ2-7 | TRBV30 | AWSPVRTSGSWYEQY
TRBJ2-1 | TRBV7-2 | ASSFTAGDDEQF
TRBJ2-2 | TRBV30 | AWEIAGVNTGELF
TRBJ1-3 | TRBV5-1 | ASSRGSGAGNTIY
TRBJ1-1 | TRBV2 | AAARRDRVLSNTEAF
TRBJ2-3 | TRBV27 | ASSFLAGQDTQY
TRBJ2-5 | TRBV7-2 | ASSWNRGGRLETQY